This section outlines one TCR beta chain sequence together with its context. What it binds is not known. Assay used: immunoSEQ multiplex PCR; TCRdb lists only in-frame clones, some missing. The data contain roughly 45,000 clones, around 86% of them singletons. The data derive from a study of lymphopenia after photon versus proton radiotherapy. Overall study results and limits: Proton therapy kept repertoires fairly stable, unlike photons, which gained effector/memory cells. After lymphocyte nadir, photon-treated repertoires showed oligoclonal expansion, especially CD8+ Temra. A bigger post-nadir fall in TCR diversity correlated inversely with survival time in deceased patients.

This specimen consisted of peripheral blood, obtained from a patient treated with photon-based radiotherapy. This receptor was obtained from a man aged 40-49 years with gastric cancer.

The CDR3 is CASSPPGGGEQYF. In nucleotides, the CDR3 is TGTGCCAGCTCACCACCGGGAGGGGGGGAGCAGTACTTC. V gene TRBV18 combines with J gene TRBJ2-7, with D tentatively TRBD2 (7 bases). The germline V gene has CDR1 KGHSH and CDR2 LQKENI. This CDR3 is 13 amino acids long. The ends were cut back, 0 bases at V and 7 bases at J, with 10 bases in the middle.